These T cell receptor beta chains were read from a single sample in a study of Ad26.COV2.S vaccination and SARS-CoV-2 variants. Data came from immunoSEQ multiplex PCR; TCRdb stores just in-frame clones and leaves some out. Of 350,000 to 500,000 clones listed, roughly 87% are singletons. Sequenced here: peripheral blood, sampled in a trial of Ad26.COV2.S vaccine versus placebo. The receptors derive from a person between 18 and 65 years old who received the Ad26.COV2.S COVID-19 vaccine or a placebo. Each CDR3 is given with its conserved first and last residue. A D gene is named only where the DNA matches it firmly. The size of a clone is reported for some rows only, either as once, few or many, or as a class for expanded clones.

-,-,TRBV4-3,TRBJ2-1,TGCGCCAGCAGCCAAGATCCCGGCGGTGAGCAGTTCTTC,CASSQDPGGEQFF
TRBD1,-,TRBV18,TRBJ1-3,TGTGCCAGCTCCAGGACAGGGGACAGGGGAAACACCATATATTTT,CASSRTGDRGNTIYF
TRBD1,-,TRBV9,TRBJ2-2,TGTGCCAGCAGCGCCGGGACAGGGGTTGACACCGGGGAGCTGTTTTTT,CASSAGTGVDTGELFF
-,few,TRBV7-9,TRBJ1-4,TGTGCCAGCAGCTTAGTTGAGGCGGGAAATGAAAAACTGTTTTTT,CASSLVEAGNEKLFF
TRBD1,-,TRBV5-6,TRBJ1-5,TGTGCCAGCAGCACCTTCGACAGGGGCGACAATCAGCCCCAGCATTTT,CASSTFDRGDNQPQHF
-,-,TRBV12-3/TRBV12-4,TRBJ1-5,TGTGCCAGCAGTTCCCGACTTCAGCCCCAGCATTTT,CASSSRLQPQHF
-,-,TRBV9,TRBJ2-3,TGTGCCAGCAGCGGAGGAGCGGTAGGGGGGTATACGCAGTATTTT,CASSGGAVGGYTQYF
TRBD2,-,TRBV24-1,TRBJ2-1,TGTGCCACCAGTGATTTTAGCGGGAGGGCCGGGAATGAGCAGTTCTTC,CATSDFSGRAGNEQFF
-,-,TRBV28,TRBJ1-1,TGTGCCAGCAGTTTAGGCCGGGCTTTCTTT,CASSLGRAFF
-,-,TRBV7-9,TRBJ2-1,TGTGCCAGCAGCTTATTCTACAATGAGCAGTTCTTC,CASSLFYNEQFF
TRBD1,-,TRBV6-5,TRBJ1-2,TGTGCCAGCAGTCCGGGGACAGGGCCACACTATGGCTACACCTTC,CASSPGTGPHYGYTF
-,-,TRBV4-2,TRBJ2-7,TGTGCCAGCAGCCATACACAGAGCTACGAGCAGTACTTC,CASSHTQSYEQYF
-,-,TRBV6-1,TRBJ2-6,TGTGCCAGCAGTGAATTGGGGTCCTACCTCTCTGGGGCCAACGTCCTGACTTTC,CASSELGSYLSGANVLTF
-,-,TRBV24-1,TRBJ1-5,TGTGCCACCAGTGAATTTGATCAGCCCCAGCATTTT,CATSEFDQPQHF
-,few,TRBV7-2,TRBJ2-1,TGTGCCAGCAGCTTAGAGGGGGGGGTTGGCGATGAGCAGTTCTTC,CASSLEGGVGDEQFF
TRBD1,-,TRBV12-3/TRBV12-4,TRBJ1-2,TGTGCCAGCAGTTCCGGGACAGTCTATGGCTACACCTTC,CASSSGTVYGYTF
-,-,TRBV19,TRBJ2-2,TGTGCCAGTAGTATGCCAGGCCTCACCGGGGAGCTGTTTTTT,CASSMPGLTGELFF
TRBD1,-,TRBV18,TRBJ1-1,TGTGCCAGCTCAGAGACAGGGTGGGACACTGAAGCTTTCTTT,CASSETGWDTEAFF
-,few,TRBV4-1,TRBJ2-2,TGCGCCAGCAGCACCCGACAGGACACCGGGGAGCTGTTTTTT,CASSTRQDTGELFF
TRBD1,-,TRBV5-1,TRBJ2-7,TGCGCCAGCAAAACCGGGACAGGGGGCTTCTACGAGCAGTACTTC,CASKTGTGGFYEQYF
TRBD1,-,TRBV12-3/TRBV12-4,TRBJ1-2,TGTGCCAGCAGCCGGGACAGGATCTCTGGCTACACCTTC,CASSRDRISGYTF
TRBD2,-,TRBV19,TRBJ2-1,TGTGCCAGTAGCATCGGACTAGCGGGGACCACTAGTGAGCAGTTCTTC,CASSIGLAGTTSEQFF